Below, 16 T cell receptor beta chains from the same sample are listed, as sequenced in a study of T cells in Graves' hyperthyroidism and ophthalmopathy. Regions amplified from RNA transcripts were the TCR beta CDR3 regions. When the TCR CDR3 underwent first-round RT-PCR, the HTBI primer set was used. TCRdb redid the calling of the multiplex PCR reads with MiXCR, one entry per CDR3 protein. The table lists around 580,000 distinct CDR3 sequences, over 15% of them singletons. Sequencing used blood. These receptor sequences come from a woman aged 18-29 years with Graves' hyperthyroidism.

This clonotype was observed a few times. The CDR3 sequence is CSAKRAEVVYEQYF. CDR3 coding DNA: TGCAGTGCTAAAAGGGCGGAGGTGGTCTACGAGCAGTACTTC. This chain connects TRBV20-1 to TRBJ2-7; D may be TRBD2 (5 bases). This CDR3 has 14 amino acids. The V gene's germline CDR1 is DFQATT and CDR2 SNEGSKA (reference sequence). V was clipped by 4 bases and J by 3 bases, with 16 bases between them.

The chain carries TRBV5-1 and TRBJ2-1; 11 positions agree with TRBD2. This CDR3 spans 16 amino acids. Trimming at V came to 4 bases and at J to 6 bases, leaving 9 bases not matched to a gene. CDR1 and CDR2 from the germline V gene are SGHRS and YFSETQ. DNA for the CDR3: TGCGCCAGCAGCCCGCTAGCGGGAGGACGCCCCAATGAGCAGTTCTTC. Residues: CASSPLAGGRPNEQFF.

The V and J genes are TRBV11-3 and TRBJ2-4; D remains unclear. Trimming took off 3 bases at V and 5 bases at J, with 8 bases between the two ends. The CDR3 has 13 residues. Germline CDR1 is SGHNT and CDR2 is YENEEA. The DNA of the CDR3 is TGTGCCAGCAGCTTCGGACCGGAAAACATTCAGTACTTC. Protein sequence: CASSFGPENIQYF.

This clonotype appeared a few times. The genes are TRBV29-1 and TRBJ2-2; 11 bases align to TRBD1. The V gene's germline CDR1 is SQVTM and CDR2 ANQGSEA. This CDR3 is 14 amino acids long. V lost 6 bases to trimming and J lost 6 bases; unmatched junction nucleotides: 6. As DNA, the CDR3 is TGCAGCGTCCAACCGGGACAGGGGGCCGGGGAGCTGTTTTTT. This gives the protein CSVQPGQGAGELFF.

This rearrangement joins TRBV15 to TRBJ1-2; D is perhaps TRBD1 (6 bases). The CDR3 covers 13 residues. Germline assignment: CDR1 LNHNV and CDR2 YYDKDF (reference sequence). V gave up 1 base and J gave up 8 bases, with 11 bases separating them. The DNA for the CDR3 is TGTGCCACCAGCAGAGCGGGGGGCGGCGGCTACACCTTC. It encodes CATSRAGGGGYTF.

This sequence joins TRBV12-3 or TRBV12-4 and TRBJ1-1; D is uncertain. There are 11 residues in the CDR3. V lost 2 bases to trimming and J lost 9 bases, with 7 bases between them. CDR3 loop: CASSLTTQAFF. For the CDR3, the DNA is TGTGCCAGCAGTTTAACTACCCAAGCTTTCTTT.

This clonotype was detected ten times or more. Written as DNA, the CDR3 is TGTGCCAGCAGCTTACGACAGGAACACAATGAGCAGTTCTTC. Protein: CASSLRQEHNEQFF. The chain couples TRBV11-2 to TRBJ2-1; weak D call: TRBD1 (6 bases). The germline gives CDR1 SGHAT, CDR2 FQNNGV. The V end was cut by 2 bases, the J end by 5 bases, with 10 bases between. The CDR3 runs to 14 residues.

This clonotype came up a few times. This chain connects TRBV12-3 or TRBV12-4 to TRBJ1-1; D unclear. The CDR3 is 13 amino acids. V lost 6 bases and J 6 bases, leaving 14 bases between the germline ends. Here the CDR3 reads CASSPMLSAEAFF. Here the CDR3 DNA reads TGTGCCAGCAGCCCCATGCTGAGCGCTGAAGCTTTCTTT.

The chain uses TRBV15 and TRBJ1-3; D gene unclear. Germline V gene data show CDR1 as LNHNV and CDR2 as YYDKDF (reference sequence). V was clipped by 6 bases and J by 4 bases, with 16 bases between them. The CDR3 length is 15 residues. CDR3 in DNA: TGTGCCACCAGAGAGTCGGGCACCAACGGAAACACCATATATTTT. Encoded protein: CATRESGTNGNTIYF.

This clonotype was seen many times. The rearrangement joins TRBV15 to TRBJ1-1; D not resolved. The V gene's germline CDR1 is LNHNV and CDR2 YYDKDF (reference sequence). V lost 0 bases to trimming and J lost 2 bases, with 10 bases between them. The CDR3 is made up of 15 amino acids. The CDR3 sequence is CATSRDPATNTEAFF. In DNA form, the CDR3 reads TGTGCCACCAGCAGAGATCCGGCCACCAACACTGAAGCTTTCTTT.

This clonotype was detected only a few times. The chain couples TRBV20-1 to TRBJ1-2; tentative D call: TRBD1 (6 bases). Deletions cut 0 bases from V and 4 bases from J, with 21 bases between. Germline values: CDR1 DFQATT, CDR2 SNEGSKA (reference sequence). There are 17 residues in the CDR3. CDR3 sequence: CSARDLARGSNLYGYTF. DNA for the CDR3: TGCAGTGCTAGAGATCTGGCAAGGGGGAGTAACCTCTATGGCTACACCTTC.

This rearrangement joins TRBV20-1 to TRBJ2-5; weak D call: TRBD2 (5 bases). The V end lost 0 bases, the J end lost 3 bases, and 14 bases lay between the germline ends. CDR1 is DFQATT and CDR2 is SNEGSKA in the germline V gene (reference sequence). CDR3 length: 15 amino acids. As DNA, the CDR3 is TGCAGTGCTAGAGATCCCCGGGGAATCGAAGAGACCCAGTACTTC. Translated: CSARDPRGIEETQYF.

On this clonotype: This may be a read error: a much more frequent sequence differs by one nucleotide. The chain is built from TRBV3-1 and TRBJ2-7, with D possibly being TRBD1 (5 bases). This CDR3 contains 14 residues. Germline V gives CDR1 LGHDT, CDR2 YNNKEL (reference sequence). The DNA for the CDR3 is TGTGCCAGCTGCCAAGCACAGGTCTCCTACGAGCAGTACTTC. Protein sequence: CASCQAQVSYEQYF.

CDR3 nucleotides: TGTGCCAGTAGTCCCCGGGACCCGAGGGGCACCGGGGAGCTGTTTTTT. Translation gives CASSPRDPRGTGELFF. The chain recombines TRBV19 with TRBJ2-2; tentatively, D is TRBD1 or TRBD2 (5 bases each). V was trimmed by 5 bases and J by 4 bases, leaving 17 bases between them. The CDR3 runs to 16 residues. The V gene's germline CDR1 is LNHDA and CDR2 SQIVND (reference sequence).

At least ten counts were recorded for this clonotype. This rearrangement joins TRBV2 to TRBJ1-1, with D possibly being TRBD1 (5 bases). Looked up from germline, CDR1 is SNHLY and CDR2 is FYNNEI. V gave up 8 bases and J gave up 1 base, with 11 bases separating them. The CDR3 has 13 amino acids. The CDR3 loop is CASGARGNTEAFF. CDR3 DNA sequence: TGTGCCAGCGGGGCTAGGGGGAACACTGAAGCTTTCTTT.

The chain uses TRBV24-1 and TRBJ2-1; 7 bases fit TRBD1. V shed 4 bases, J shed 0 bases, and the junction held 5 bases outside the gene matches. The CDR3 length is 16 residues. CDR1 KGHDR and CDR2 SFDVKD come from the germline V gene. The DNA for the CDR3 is TGTGCCACCAGTGACTCCGGGACAGACTCCTACAATGAGCAGTTCTTC. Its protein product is CATSDSGTDSYNEQFF.